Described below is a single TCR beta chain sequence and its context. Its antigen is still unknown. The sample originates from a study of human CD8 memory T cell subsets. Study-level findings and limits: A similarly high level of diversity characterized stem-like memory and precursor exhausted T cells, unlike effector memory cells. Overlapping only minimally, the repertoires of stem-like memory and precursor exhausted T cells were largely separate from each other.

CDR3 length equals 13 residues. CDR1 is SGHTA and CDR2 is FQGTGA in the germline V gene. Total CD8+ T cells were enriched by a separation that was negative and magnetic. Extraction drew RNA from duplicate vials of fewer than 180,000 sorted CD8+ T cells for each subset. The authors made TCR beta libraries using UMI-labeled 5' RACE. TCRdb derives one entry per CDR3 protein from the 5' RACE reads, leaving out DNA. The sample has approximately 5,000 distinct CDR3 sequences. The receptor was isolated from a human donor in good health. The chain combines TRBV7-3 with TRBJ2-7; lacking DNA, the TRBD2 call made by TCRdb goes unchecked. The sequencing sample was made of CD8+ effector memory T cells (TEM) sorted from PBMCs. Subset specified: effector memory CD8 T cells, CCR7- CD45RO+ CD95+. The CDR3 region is CASSLGGGNEQYF.